Following are 2 T cell receptor beta chains from one sample sequenced in a study of blood T cell repertoires in COVID-19. This table comes from immunoSEQ multiplex PCR, and its TCRdb copy is limited to in-frame clones, with some not included. The table has about 260,000 clones, approximately 88% seen once. The source material was peripheral blood. These TCRs come from a human donor in a cohort sampled during active COVID-19.

This clone was seen only once. The same CDR3 can be traced to other DNA sequences in this sample. The gene calls are TRBV2 and TRBJ2-5; 10 nucleotides agree with TRBD1. Germline CDR1 is SNHLY and CDR2 is FYNNEI. The ends lost 6 bases at V and 1 base at J; junction bases unmatched: 5. The CDR3 runs to 15 residues. In DNA, the CDR3 is TGTGCCAGCAGAGTGGACAGGGGGTTCCAAGAGACCCAGTACTTC. This translates into CASRVDRGFQETQYF.

CDR3 in amino acids: CASSPTPGANVLTF. The CDR3 nucleotides are TGTGCCAGCAGCCCGACACCTGGGGCCAACGTCCTGACTTTC. The chain links TRBV3-1 (or the pseudogene TRBV3-2) to TRBJ2-6, with D hard to call. V was pared by 4 bases and J by 2 bases, with 6 bases between. The CDR3 totals 14 residues. Germline-derived CDR1 and CDR2 are LGHDT and YNNKEL (reference sequence).